The present T cell receptor (beta chain) was sequenced within a study of siplizumab effects on memory and regulatory T cells. Assay: immunoSEQ multiplex PCR; the TCRdb copy retains only in-frame clones and omits some. Of tens of thousands of clones listed, roughly nine tenths are singletons. The CDR3 extends over 16 amino acids. Germline CDR1 is LNHDA and CDR2 is SQIVND (reference sequence). V was trimmed by 5 bases and J by 2 bases, leaving 17 bases between them. Sequenced sample: CD8+ T cells sorted from blood. The receptor was derived from a human donor in good health. V and J are TRBV19 and TRBJ2-3; D ambiguous. Written as DNA, the CDR3 is TGTGCCAGTAGTGGCCGAGAGGTTCCTCCCACAGATACGCAGTATTTT. This encodes CASSGREVPPTDTQYF.